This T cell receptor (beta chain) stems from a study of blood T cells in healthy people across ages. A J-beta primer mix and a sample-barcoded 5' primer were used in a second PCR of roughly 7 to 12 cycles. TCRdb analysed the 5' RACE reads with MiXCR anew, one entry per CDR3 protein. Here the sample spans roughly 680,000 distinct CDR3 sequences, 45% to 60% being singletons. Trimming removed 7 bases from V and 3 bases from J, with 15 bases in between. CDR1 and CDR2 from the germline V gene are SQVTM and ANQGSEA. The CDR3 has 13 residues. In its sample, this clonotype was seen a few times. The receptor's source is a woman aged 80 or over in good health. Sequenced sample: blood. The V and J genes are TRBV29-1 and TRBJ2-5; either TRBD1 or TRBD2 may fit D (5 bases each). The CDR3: CSGSGARKETQYF. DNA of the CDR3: TGCAGCGGATCCGGGGCAAGGAAAGAGACCCAGTACTTC.